The 28 T cell receptor beta chains presented below share a single source sample, sequenced in a study of cytomegalovirus exposure and HLA in healthy donors. In the PCR, 60 Vbeta and 13 Jbeta primers were used. Generated by immunoSEQ multiplex PCR, the TCRdb table keeps only in-frame clones and is missing some. The table has 75,000 to 90,000 clones, roughly 63% seen once; the top ten hold 15%. The sequencing sample was made of PBMCs. These receptors all come from a woman aged 40 to 50 in good health and CMV-seropositive.

V usage is TRBV7-9 and J usage is TRBJ2-7; TRBD1 is a possible D gene (5 bases). In germline, CDR1 is SEHNR, CDR2 FQNEAQ (reference sequence). The CDR3 has 11 residues. Trimming removed 5 bases from V and 9 bases from J, with 11 bases in between. CDR3 bases: TGTGCCAGCAGCCAGGGTCTTGGGCAGTACTTC. It encodes CASSQGLGQYF.

This chain links TRBV5-6 with TRBJ1-1; 9 positions agree with TRBD1. This CDR3 is built from 16 residues. The germline V gene encodes CDR1 SGHDT and CDR2 YYEEEE. The trim removed 0 bases at V and 4 bases at J, leaving 7 bases unmatched. CDR3 sequence (DNA): TGTGCCAGCAGCTTGGTCGGGACAGGGAAGATCACTGAAGCTTTCTTT. Its translation is CASSLVGTGKITEAFF.

The rearrangement links TRBV28 to TRBJ2-5; 12 positions agree with TRBD2. The germline V gene has CDR1 MDHEN and CDR2 SYDVKM. The CDR3 extends over 15 amino acids. V shed 6 bases, J shed 7 bases, and the junction held 9 bases outside the gene matches. In DNA, the CDR3 is TGTGCCAGCAGCGAGCTAGCGGGAGGGCCGCGGACCCAGTACTTC. Translating gives CASSELAGGPRTQYF.

The J gene is TRBJ2-1, the V gene TRBV25-1, with TRBD2 matching 10 bases. J gave up 5 bases and V 4 bases, and 14 bases lay outside the gene matches. The CDR3 sequence is 18 residues long. Germline lookup yields CDR1 MGHDK and CDR2 SYGVNS. The CDR3 is CASSGLGDSGRTHNEQFF. The CDR3 nucleotides read TGTGCCAGCAGTGGGTTAGGGGATAGCGGGAGGACCCACAATGAGCAGTTCTTC.

This chain links TRBV18 with TRBJ2-5, with TRBD1 matching 12 bases. The junction had 8 bases not matched to a gene; V was cut back by 4 bases and J by 5 bases. The CDR3 has 16 amino acids. CDR1 and CDR2 from the germline V gene are KGHSH and LQKENI. The CDR3 DNA follows: TGTGCCAGCTCACAGGGAGCCGGGACAGGGGGCGAGACCCAGTACTTC. Protein product: CASSQGAGTGGETQYF.

The chain recombines TRBV27 with TRBJ1-2; 10 bases are shared with TRBD1. V was pared by 6 bases and J by 5 bases, with 3 bases of the junction left unmatched. Germline V lookup: CDR1 MNHEY, CDR2 SMNVEV (reference sequence). CDR3 length: 13 amino acids. CDR3 region: CASSWDRGYGYTF. The CDR3 DNA reads as TGTGCCAGCAGCTGGGACAGGGGATATGGCTACACCTTC.

This clone showed up just once. This sequence joins TRBV7-8 and TRBJ1-1; 8 bases fit TRBD1. The CDR3 runs to 14 residues. The germline CDR1 and CDR2 sequences are SGHVS and FQNEAQ. V was clipped by 5 bases and J by 5 bases; unmatched bases: 7. Written as DNA, the CDR3 is TGTGCCAGCAGCCCCACAGGGGGTAGGACTGAAGCTTTCTTT. The encoded protein is CASSPTGGRTEAFF.

This clone was counted only a few times. The chain carries TRBV5-1 and TRBJ2-2; TRBD2 matches at 10 bases. Germline CDR1 and CDR2: SGHRS and YFSETQ. Trimming took 4 bases from V and 3 from J; bases not matched to a gene: 6. This CDR3 is built from 16 residues. Here the CDR3 reads CASSPSGRAYTGELFF. In nucleotides, the CDR3 is TGCGCCAGCAGCCCAAGCGGGAGGGCCTACACCGGGGAGCTGTTTTTT.

This clone appeared a few times. This chain links TRBV2 with TRBJ1-1, with D possibly matching TRBD1 (5 bases). The CDR3 is made up of 17 amino acids. CDR1 is SNHLY and CDR2 is FYNNEI in the germline V gene. Trimming removed 0 bases at V and 8 bases at J, with 22 bases between. CDR3 sequence (DNA): TGTGCCAGCAGTGAAGCGAGTCTTTCCGCCGGGGGACTCGAAGCTTTCTTT. Its protein product is CASSEASLSAGGLEAFF.

The V call is TRBV14, the J call TRBJ1-3; D not certain. Germline V CDR1 and CDR2: SGHDN, FVKESK. The CDR3 consists of 13 residues. V dropped 5 bases and J dropped 4 bases, with 9 bases sitting between them. CDR3 coding DNA: TGTGCCAGCAGCGACAACCAAGGAAACACCATATATTTT. It translates to CASSDNQGNTIYF.

The chain joins TRBV30 to TRBJ2-3; 11 nucleotides line up with TRBD2. CDR3 size: 15 residues. V lost 4 bases, J lost 3 bases, and 6 bases stayed unmatched. CDR1 is GTSNPN and CDR2 is SVGIG in the germline V gene (reference sequence). CDR3 in amino acids: CAWNIAGGPTDTQYF. The CDR3 DNA reads as TGTGCCTGGAACATAGCGGGAGGGCCAACAGATACGCAGTATTTT.

Here the CDR3 DNA reads TGCGCCAGCAGCAGATCCGGGACAGGGGGGGACGAGCAGTACTTC. Encoded protein: CASSRSGTGGDEQYF. V is TRBV5-1 and J is TRBJ2-5; 11 nucleotides line up with TRBD1. Gene TRBJ2-7 matches the end of the DNA better, so the J call may be wrong. Germline loops: CDR1 SGHRS, CDR2 YFSETQ. The CDR3 spans 15 residues.

This chain links TRBV28 with TRBJ1-4, with D perhaps matching TRBD1 (6 bases). Trimming left V 5 bases short and J 5 bases short, with 21 bases between. Per germline, CDR1 MDHEN and CDR2 SYDVKM. This CDR3 has 17 amino acids. CDR3 sequence reads: CASSPRGGAGPNEKLFF. The CDR3 DNA reads TGTGCCAGCAGTCCCCGAGGGGGGGCGGGACCCAATGAAAAACTGTTTTTT.

J is TRBJ1-1 and V is TRBV29-1, with D uncertain. The ends were cut back, 7 bases at V and 5 bases at J, with 20 bases in the middle. The CDR3 sequence is 14 residues long. Germline V gene data show CDR1 as SQVTM and CDR2 as ANQGSEA. The CDR3 sequence: CSALKQVELTEAFF. In DNA, the CDR3 is TGCAGCGCCTTAAAGCAGGTAGAGCTTACTGAAGCTTTCTTT.

The gene calls are TRBV19 and TRBJ1-2; 7 bases map to TRBD1. Germline V gene sequence: CDR1 LNHDA, CDR2 SQIVND (reference sequence). V lost 7 bases and J lost 6; bases outside the gene matches: 5. This CDR3 contains 12 residues. The CDR3 reads CASTSTGNGYTF. The CDR3 bases are TGTGCCAGTACCTCGACAGGGAATGGCTACACCTTC. Full variable domain (missing parts from reference TRBV19 and TRBJ1-2): DGGITQSPKYLFRKEGQNVTLSCEQNLNHDAMYWYRQDPGQGLRLIYYSQIVNDFQKGDIAEGYSVSREKKESFPLTVTSAQKNPTAFYLCASTSTGNGYTFGSGTRLTVV.

This clone was detected only a few times. CDR3 nucleotides: TGCAGCGTTGAACGGGGACAGGGGGTAACATACTACAATGAGCAGTTCTTC. Translated, it gives CSVERGQGVTYYNEQFF. This chain connects TRBV29-1 to TRBJ2-1; TRBD1 agrees at 11 bases. Germline assignment: CDR1 SQVTM and CDR2 ANQGSEA. With 2 bases clipped from V and 3 bases from J, the junction kept 9 bases outside the gene matches. The CDR3 totals 17 residues.

Written as DNA, the CDR3 is TGCGCCAGCAGCGTAACAGGAGGGGTGTCCTATGGCTACACCTTC. As protein: CASSVTGGVSYGYTF. The chain couples TRBV5-1 to TRBJ1-2, with a weak D call TRBD1 (5 bases). The germline V gene encodes CDR1 SGHRS and CDR2 YFSETQ. CDR3 length equals 15 residues. V lost 4 bases, J lost 4 bases, and 17 bases lay in between.

CDR3 loop: CASPRRPECGVSEQYF. Here the CDR3 DNA reads TGTGCCAGCCCTAGAAGGCCGGAATGTGGAGTATCCGAGCAGTACTTC. The chain carries TRBV21-1 and TRBJ2-7; the table's D gene call, TRBD2, was not cross checked with the DNA. TRBV21-1 constitutes a pseudogene. CDR3 size: 16 residues.

This clone was observed at least ten times. The chain links TRBV13 to TRBJ2-7, with D possibly matching TRBD2 (8 bases). Trimming took 5 bases from V and 0 from J, leaving 14 bases between them. Germline values: CDR1 PRHDT, CDR2 FYEKMQ (reference sequence). The CDR3 sequence is 15 residues long. The DNA of the CDR3 is TGTGCCAGCAGCCCCGGGGGGGACAGCTCCTACGAGCAGTACTTC. This codes for CASSPGGDSSYEQYF.

The CDR3 sequence: CASSRGGQDTQYF. As DNA, the CDR3 is TGTGCCAGTAGTAGAGGGGGCCAGGATACGCAGTATTTT. J is TRBJ2-3 and V is TRBV19, with 7 bases matching TRBD1. With V trimmed by 4 bases and J by 6 bases, 4 bases remained unmatched. Germline lookup yields CDR1 LNHDA and CDR2 SQIVND (reference sequence). The CDR3 totals 13 residues.

J is TRBJ2-1 and V is TRBV6-5, with 10 bases fitting TRBD2. This CDR3 has 15 residues. After removal of 4 bases from V and 3 bases from J, the junction contained 3 bases not matched to a gene. Per germline, CDR1 MNHEY and CDR2 SVGAGI. The chain's CDR3 is CASSFSSGSYNEQFF. CDR3 in DNA: TGTGCCAGCAGTTTTTCTAGCGGGAGCTACAATGAGCAGTTCTTC.

The chain couples TRBV6-1 to TRBJ2-1; TRBD2 agrees at 8 bases. Germline V gene data show CDR1 as MNHNS and CDR2 as SASEGT. V gave up 8 bases and J gave up 10 bases; unmatched junction bases: 16. The CDR3 runs 15 residues. The CDR3 region is CASSDLAGLAPEQFF. The CDR3 nucleotides are TGTGCCAGCTCAGACCTAGCGGGCCTGGCCCCGGAGCAGTTCTTC.

This clone was seen a handful of times. The V call is TRBV4-2, the J call TRBJ2-7, with D perhaps TRBD1 (5 bases). The CDR3 spans 15 residues. Germline V gene data show CDR1 as LGHNA and CDR2 as YNFKEQ. Trimming cost V 4 bases and J 2 bases, with 15 bases left between them. The CDR3 loop is CASSLGRTRAYEQYF. The CDR3 bases are TGTGCCAGCAGCCTGGGGCGCACTCGAGCCTACGAGCAGTACTTC.

This chain's CDR3 is CASSQGLWSGGDTDTEAFF. DNA of the CDR3: TGTGCCAGCAGCCAAGGTTTGTGGTCGGGGGGCGATACGGACACTGAAGCTTTCTTT. The V and J genes are TRBV14 and TRBJ1-1; weak D call: TRBD1 (6 bases). This CDR3 is built from 19 residues. Germline V gene data show CDR1 as SGHDN and CDR2 as FVKESK. Trimming left V 1 base short and J 3 bases short, with 24 bases between.

The V and J genes are TRBV27 and TRBJ2-1; D may be TRBD2 (6 bases). The V end was cut by 2 bases, the J end by 7 bases, with 12 bases between. The germline gives CDR1 MNHEY, CDR2 SMNVEV (reference sequence). CDR3 length: 14 residues. Here the CDR3 reads CASSLLPAGNEQFF. The CDR3 coding sequence is TGTGCCAGCAGTTTACTGCCGGCGGGGAATGAGCAGTTCTTC.

This chain joins TRBV7-8 and TRBJ1-5; a weak D match, TRBD1 (6 bases). V was shortened by 4 bases and J by 3 bases, with 13 bases between the two germline ends. CDR3 size: 15 residues. The germline V gene has CDR1 SGHVS and CDR2 FQNEAQ. CDR3 coding DNA: TGTGCCAGCAGCTACAGGGTGGGGAACAATCAGCCCCAGCATTTT. As protein: CASSYRVGNNQPQHF.

The gene calls are TRBV15 and TRBJ1-4, with D unresolved. Germline V CDR1 and CDR2: LNHNV, YYDKDF (reference sequence). Trimming removed 1 base from V and 8 bases from J, with 14 bases in between. The CDR3 sequence is 15 residues long. CDR3 region: CATSRGSAGTEKLFF. The CDR3 nucleotides read TGTGCCACCAGCAGAGGGTCGGCAGGTACCGAAAAACTGTTTTTT.

This rearrangement joins TRBV10-3 to TRBJ2-1; maybe TRBD1 (6 bases). Germline CDR1 reads ENHRY; CDR2 reads SYGVKD. The CDR3 covers 10 residues. With 10 bases removed from V and 9 bases from J, the gap between germline ends came to 10 bases. The CDR3 sequence is CASGQPEQFF. The CDR3 DNA reads TGTGCCAGCGGACAGCCTGAGCAGTTCTTC.